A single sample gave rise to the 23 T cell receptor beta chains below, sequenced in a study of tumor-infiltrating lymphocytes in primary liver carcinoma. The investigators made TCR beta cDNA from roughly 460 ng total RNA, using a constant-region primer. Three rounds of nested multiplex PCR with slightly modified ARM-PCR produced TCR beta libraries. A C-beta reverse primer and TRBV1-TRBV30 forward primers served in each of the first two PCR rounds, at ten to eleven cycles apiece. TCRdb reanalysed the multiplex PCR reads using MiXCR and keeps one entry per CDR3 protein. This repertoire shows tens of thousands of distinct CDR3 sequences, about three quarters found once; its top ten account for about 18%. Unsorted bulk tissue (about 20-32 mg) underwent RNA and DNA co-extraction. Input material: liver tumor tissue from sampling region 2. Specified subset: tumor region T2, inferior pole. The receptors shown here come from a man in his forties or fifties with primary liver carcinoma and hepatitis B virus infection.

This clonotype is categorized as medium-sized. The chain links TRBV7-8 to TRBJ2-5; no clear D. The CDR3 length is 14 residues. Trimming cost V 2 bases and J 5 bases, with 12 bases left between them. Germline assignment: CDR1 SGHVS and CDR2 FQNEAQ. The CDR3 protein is CASSLYPLGETQYF. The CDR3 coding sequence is TGTGCCAGCAGCTTATACCCCTTAGGCGAGACCCAGTACTTC. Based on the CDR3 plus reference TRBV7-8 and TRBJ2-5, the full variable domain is GAGVSQSPRYKVAKRGQDVALRCDPISGHVSLFWYQQALGQGPEFLTYFQNEAQLDKSGLPSDRFFAERPEGSVSTLKIQRTQQEDSAVYLCASSLYPLGETQYFGPGTRLLVL.

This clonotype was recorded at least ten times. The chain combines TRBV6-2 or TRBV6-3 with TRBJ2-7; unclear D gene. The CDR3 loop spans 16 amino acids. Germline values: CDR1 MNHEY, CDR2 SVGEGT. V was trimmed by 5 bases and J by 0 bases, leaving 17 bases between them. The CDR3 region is CASSSGRSRSSYEQYF. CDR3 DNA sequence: TGTGCCAGCAGTAGTGGGCGGAGCCGCAGCTCCTACGAGCAGTACTTC.

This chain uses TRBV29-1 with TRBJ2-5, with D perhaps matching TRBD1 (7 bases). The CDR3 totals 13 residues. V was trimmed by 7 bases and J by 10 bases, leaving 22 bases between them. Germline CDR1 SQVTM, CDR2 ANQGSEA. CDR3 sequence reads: CSGIQGTGDIQYF. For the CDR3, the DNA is TGCAGCGGTATACAGGGGACGGGAGACATCCAGTACTTC.

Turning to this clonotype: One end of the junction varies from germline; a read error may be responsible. The DNA of the CDR3 is TGCAGCGTCGCTGGAGTGGACGGACACAGCACAGATGCGCAGTATTTT. It yields the protein CSVAGVDGHSTDAQYF. The chain recombines TRBV29-1 with TRBJ2-3; perhaps TRBD1 as D (5 bases). The germline V gene has CDR1 SQVTM and CDR2 ANQGSEA. The CDR3 extends over 16 amino acids.

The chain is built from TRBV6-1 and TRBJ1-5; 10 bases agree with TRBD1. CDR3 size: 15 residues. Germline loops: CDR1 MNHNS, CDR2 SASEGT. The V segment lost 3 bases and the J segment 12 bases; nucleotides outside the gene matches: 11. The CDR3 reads CASSDSGQGNQVQHF. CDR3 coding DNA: TGTGCCAGCAGTGATTCGGGACAGGGGAATCAGGTCCAGCATTTT.

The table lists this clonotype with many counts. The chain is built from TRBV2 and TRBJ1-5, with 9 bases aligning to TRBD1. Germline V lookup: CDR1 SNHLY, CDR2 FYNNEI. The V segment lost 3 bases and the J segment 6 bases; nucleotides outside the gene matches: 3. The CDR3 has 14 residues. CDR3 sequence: CASSETGGVQPQHF. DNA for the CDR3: TGTGCCAGCAGTGAGACAGGGGGTGTTCAGCCCCAGCATTTT.

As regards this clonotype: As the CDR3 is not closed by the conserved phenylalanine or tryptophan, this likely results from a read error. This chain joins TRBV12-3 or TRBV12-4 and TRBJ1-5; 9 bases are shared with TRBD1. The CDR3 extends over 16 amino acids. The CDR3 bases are TGTGTCAGCAGTCCCTCAGGACAGGGGAAGGCTCAGCCCCAGCATTAT. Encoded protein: CVSSPSGQGKAQPQHY.

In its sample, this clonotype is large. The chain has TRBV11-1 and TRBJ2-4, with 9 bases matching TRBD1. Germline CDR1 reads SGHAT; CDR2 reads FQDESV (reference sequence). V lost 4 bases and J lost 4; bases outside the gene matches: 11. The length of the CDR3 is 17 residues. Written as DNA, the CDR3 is TGTGCCAGCAGCTCTCCGGGACAGGGAGCATCAAAAAACATTCAGTACTTC. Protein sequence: CASSSPGQGASKNIQYF.

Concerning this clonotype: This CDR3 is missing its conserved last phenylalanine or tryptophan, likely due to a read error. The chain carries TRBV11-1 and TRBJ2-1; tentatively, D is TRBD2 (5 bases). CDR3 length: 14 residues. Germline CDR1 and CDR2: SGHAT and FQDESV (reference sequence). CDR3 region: CTSSLGPADNEQFV. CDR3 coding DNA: TGTACCAGCAGCTTAGGCCCAGCGGACAATGAGCAGTTCGTC.

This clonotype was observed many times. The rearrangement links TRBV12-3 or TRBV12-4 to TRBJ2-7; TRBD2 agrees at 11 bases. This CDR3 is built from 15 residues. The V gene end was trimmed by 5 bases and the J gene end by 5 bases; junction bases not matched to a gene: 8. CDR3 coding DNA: TGTGCCAGCAGTCCCCCCGGGACTAGCGGACACGAGCAGTACTTC. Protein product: CASSPPGTSGHEQYF.

The CDR3 DNA reads TGTGCCAGCAGTAACCCGGAAGCGGAGACCCAGTACTTC. Translating gives CASSNPEAETQYF. The gene calls are TRBV6-5 and TRBJ2-5; D call uncertain. CDR3 length: 13 amino acids. Trimming pared 5 bases from V and 5 bases from J, leaving 12 bases between. CDR1 and CDR2 (germline): MNHEY, SVGAGI.

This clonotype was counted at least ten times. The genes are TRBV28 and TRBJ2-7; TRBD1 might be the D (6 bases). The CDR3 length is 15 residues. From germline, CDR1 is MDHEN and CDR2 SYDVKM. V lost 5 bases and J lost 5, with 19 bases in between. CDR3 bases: TGTGCCAGCAGTCACGATAACACACAGGGAAACGAGCAGTACTTC. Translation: CASSHDNTQGNEQYF.

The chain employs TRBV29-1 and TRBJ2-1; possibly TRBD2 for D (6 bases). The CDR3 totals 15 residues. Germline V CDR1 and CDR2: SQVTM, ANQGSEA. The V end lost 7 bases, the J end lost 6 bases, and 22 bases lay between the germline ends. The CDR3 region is CSEQLAGGRFNEQFF. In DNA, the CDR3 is TGCAGCGAACAACTAGCTGGAGGGCGCTTCAATGAGCAGTTCTTC.

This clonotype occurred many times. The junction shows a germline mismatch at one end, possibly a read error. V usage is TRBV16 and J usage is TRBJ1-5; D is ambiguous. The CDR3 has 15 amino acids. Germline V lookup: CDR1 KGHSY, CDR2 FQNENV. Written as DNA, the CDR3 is TGTACCAGCAGCCAATCGAGACATAGCAATCAGCCCCAGCATTTT. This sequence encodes CTSSQSRHSNQPQHF.

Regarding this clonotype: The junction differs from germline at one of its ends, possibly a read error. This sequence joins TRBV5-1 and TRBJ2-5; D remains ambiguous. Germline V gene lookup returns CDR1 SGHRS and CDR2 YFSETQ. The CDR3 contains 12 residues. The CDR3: CASSLEEETQNF. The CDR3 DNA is TGCGCTAGCAGCTTAGAGGAAGAGACCCAGAACTTC.

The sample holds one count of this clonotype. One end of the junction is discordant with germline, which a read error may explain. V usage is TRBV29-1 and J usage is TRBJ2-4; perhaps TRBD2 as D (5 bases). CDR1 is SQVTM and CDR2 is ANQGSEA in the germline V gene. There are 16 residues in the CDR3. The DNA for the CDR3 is TGTAGCGTTGAAGCGAGCAGTGAAGGAGCCAAAAACATTCAGTACTTC. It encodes CSVEASSEGAKNIQYF.

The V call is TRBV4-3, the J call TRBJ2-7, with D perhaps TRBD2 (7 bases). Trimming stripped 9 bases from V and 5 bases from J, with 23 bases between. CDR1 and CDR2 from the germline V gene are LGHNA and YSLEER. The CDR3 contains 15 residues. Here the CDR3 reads CASCQYRGAGDEQYF. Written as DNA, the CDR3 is TGCGCCAGTTGCCAATATAGGGGGGCGGGGGACGAGCAGTACTTC.

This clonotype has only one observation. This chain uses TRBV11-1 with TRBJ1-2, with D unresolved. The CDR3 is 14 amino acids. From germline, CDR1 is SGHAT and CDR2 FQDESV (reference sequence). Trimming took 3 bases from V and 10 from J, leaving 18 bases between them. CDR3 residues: CASSFKGFGHDYTF. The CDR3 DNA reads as TGTGCCAGCAGCTTCAAGGGATTTGGCCACGACTACACCTTC.

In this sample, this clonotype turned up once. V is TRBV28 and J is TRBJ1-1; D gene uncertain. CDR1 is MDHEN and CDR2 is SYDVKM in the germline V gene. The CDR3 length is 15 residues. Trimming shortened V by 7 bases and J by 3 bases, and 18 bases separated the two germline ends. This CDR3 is CASISAQRADTEAFF. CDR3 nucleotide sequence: TGTGCCAGCATCTCTGCCCAGAGGGCCGACACTGAAGCTTTCTTT. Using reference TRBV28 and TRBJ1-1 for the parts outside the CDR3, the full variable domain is DVKVTQSSRYLVKRTGEKVFLECVQDMDHENMFWYRQDPGLGLRLIYFSYDVKMKEKGDIPEGYSVSREKKERFSLILESASTNQTSMYLCASISAQRADTEAFFGQGTRLTVV.

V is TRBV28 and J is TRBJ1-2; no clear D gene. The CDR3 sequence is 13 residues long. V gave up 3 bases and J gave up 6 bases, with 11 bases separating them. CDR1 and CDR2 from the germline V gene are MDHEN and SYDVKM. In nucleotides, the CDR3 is TGTGCCAGCAGTTTGAAGGGCGCTCATGGCTACACCTTC. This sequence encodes CASSLKGAHGYTF.

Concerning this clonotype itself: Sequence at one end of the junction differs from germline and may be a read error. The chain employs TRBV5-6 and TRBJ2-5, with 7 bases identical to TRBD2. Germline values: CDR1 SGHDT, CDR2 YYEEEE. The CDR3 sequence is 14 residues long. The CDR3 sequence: CACSLETSRETQYF. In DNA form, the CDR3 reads TGTGCCTGCAGCTTAGAGACTAGCCGAGAGACCCAGTACTTC.

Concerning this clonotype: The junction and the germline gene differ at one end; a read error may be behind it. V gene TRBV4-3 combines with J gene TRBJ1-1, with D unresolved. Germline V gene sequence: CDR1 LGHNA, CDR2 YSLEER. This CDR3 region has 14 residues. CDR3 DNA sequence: TGTGCCAGCAGGCAAGCTGTACTTAACACTAAAGCTTTCTTT. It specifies CASRQAVLNTKAFF.

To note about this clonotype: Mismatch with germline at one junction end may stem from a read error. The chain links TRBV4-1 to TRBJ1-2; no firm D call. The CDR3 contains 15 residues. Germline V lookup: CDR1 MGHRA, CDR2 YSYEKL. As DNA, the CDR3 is TGTACCAGCAGGCCGTCCACTAGACTCAACTATGGCTACACCTTC. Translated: CTSRPSTRLNYGYTF.